Given below is one T cell receptor (beta chain) in context. This CDR3 has 16 residues. With 3 bases removed from V and 4 bases from J, the gap between germline ends came to 13 bases. Germline V gene data show CDR1 as LNHDA and CDR2 as SQIVND (reference sequence). This record belongs to a study of cytomegalovirus exposure and HLA in healthy donors. The PCR employed 60 Vbeta primers together with 13 Jbeta primers. Clones were read by immunoSEQ multiplex PCR, and TCRdb kept only the in-frame ones, dropping some. The repertoire holds 150,000 to 160,000 clones, with approximately 80% as singletons. Specimen: PBMCs. The V call is TRBV19, the J call TRBJ2-6, with a tentative D call TRBD1 (7 bases). This receptor was identified in a woman in her 40s in good health and CMV-seronegative. This CDR3 reads CASSMQGGSGANVLTF. The CDR3 nucleotides are TGTGCCAGTAGTATGCAGGGGGGTTCCGGGGCCAACGTCCTGACTTTC.